The clone carrying this T cell receptor (beta chain) was observed many times. Its cognate antigen is unknown. One end of the junction is discordant with germline, which a read error may explain. This specimen comes from a study of identical twins. Unique molecular identifiers were present on the cDNA, and a universal primer site came from template switching. MiXCR was run by TCRdb on the 5' RACE reads, yielding one entry per CDR3 protein. The sample includes about 690,000 distinct CDR3 sequences, roughly 6% seen only once; the top ten take 1.5% to 2%. Study-wide points: Within beta out-of-frame sequences, the excess sharing observed between twins was weaker. Findings came from cross-sectional statistics, without long-term follow-up of donors. Among out-of-frame alpha sequences shared by twins, low generation probability occurred in excess.

This CDR3 spans 11 amino acids. Germline V gives CDR1 ENHRY, CDR2 SYGVKD. The material sequenced was naive T cells sorted from blood. This TCR was sampled from a man aged 18 to 30 in good health. The rearrangement uses TRBV10-3 and TRBJ2-1; 9 bases agree with TRBD1. CDR3 protein: CAISGDRALIF. The CDR3 nucleotides are TGTGCCATCAGTGGGGACAGGGCTTTAATCTTC.